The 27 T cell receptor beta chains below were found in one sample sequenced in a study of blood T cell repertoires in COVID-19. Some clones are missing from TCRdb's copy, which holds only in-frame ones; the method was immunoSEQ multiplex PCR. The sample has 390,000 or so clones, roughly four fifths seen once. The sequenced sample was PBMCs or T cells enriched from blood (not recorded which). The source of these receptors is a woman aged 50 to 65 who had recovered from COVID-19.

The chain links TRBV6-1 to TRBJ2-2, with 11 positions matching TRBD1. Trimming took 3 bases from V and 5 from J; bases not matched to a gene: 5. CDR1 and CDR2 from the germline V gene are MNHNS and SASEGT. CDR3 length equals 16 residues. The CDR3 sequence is CASSESGQGATGELFF. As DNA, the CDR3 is TGTGCCAGCAGTGAGTCTGGACAGGGGGCAACCGGGGAGCTGTTTTTT.

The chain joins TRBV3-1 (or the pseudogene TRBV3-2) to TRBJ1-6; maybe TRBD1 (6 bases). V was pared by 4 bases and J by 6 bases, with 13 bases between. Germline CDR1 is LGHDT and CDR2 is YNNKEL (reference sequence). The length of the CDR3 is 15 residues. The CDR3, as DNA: TGTGCCAGCAGCCGGAACCAGGGGTTTAATTCACCCCTCCACTTT. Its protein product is CASSRNQGFNSPLHF.

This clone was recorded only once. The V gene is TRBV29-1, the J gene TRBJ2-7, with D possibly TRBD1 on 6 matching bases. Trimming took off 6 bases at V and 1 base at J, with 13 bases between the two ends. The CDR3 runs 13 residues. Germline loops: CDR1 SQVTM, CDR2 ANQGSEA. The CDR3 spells CSVGQRLSYEQYF. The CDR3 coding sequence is TGCAGCGTAGGACAGAGATTATCCTACGAGCAGTACTTC.

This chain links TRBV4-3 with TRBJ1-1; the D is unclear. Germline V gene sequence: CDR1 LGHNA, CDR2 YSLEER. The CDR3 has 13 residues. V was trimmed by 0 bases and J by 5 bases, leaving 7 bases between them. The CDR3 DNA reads TGCGCCAGCAGCCAAGAACGGTTTACTGAAGCTTTCTTT. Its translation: CASSQERFTEAFF.

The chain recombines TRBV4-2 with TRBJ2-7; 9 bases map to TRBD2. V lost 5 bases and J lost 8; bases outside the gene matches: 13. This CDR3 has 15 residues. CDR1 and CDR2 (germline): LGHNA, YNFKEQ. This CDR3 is CASSSSWTSVNQQYF. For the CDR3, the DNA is TGTGCCAGCAGCTCGTCTTGGACTAGCGTAAATCAGCAGTACTTC.

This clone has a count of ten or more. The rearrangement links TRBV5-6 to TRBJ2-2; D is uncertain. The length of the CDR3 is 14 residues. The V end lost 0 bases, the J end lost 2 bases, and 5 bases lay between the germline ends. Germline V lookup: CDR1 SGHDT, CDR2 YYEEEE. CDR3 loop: CASSLGLNTGELFF. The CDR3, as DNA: TGTGCCAGCAGCTTGGGGCTCAACACCGGGGAGCTGTTTTTT.

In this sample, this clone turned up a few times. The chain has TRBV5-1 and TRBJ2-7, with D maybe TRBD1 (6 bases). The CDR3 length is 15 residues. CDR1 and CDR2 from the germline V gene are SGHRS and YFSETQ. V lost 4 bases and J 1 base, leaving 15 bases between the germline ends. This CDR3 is CASSRGDTESYEQYF. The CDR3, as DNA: TGCGCCAGCAGCCGAGGGGACACTGAATCCTACGAGCAGTACTTC.

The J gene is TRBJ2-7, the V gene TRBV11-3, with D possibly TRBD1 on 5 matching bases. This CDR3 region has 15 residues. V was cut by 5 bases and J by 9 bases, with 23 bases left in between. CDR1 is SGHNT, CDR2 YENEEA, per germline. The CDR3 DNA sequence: TGTGCCAGCAGCGCGCCAGGGTTGTCTACCCTGACGCAGTACTTC. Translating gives CASSAPGLSTLTQYF.

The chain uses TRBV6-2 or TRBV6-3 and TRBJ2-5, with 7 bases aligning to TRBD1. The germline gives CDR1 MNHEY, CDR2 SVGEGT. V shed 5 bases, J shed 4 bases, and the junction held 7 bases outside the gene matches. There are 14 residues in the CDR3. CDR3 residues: CASSTGESPETQYF. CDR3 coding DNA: TGTGCCAGCAGTACAGGGGAGAGTCCAGAGACCCAGTACTTC.

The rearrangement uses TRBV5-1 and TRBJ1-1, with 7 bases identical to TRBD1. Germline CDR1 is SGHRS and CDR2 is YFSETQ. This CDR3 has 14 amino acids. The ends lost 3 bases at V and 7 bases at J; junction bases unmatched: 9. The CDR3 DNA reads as TGCGCCAGCAGCTCCGAAAGGGGGGACAGTGAAGCTTTCTTT. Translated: CASSSERGDSEAFF.

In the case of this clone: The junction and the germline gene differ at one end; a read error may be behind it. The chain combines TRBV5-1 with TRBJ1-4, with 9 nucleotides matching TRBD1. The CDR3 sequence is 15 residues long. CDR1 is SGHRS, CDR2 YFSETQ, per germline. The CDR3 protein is CASSLEGPTGGKRVF. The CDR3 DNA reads TGCGCCAGCAGCTTGGAAGGCCCGACAGGGGGAAAAAGGGTTTTT.

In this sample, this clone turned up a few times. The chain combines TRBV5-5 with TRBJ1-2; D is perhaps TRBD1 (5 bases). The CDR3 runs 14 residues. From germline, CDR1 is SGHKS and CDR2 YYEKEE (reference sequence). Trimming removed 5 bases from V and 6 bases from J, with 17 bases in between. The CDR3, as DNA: TGTGCCAGCAGTCAGGATTCGTCGGGGGATGGCTACACCTTC. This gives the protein CASSQDSSGDGYTF.

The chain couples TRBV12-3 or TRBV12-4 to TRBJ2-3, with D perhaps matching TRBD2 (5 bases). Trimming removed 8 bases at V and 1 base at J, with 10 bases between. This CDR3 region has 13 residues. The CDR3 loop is CASSRRGTDTQYF. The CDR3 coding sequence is TGTGCCAGCTCCAGGCGGGGCACAGATACGCAGTATTTT.

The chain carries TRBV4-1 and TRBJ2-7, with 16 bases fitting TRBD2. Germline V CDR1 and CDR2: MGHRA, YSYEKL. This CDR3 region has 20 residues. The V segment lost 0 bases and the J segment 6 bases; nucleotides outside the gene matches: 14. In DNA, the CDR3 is TGCGCCAGCAGCCAAGATGGGCCGGGACTAGCGGGAGGGCCGGCTGGCGAGCAGTACTTC. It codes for CASSQDGPGLAGGPAGEQYF.

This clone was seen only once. In DNA, the CDR3 is TGTGCCAGCAGTACAGGGGGGAAGGGCTACACCTTC. The encoded protein is CASSTGGKGYTF. The chain couples TRBV6-2 or TRBV6-3 to TRBJ1-2; 8 positions agree with TRBD1. Trimming took 5 bases from V and 8 from J; bases not matched to a gene: 4. Germline values: CDR1 MNHEY, CDR2 SVGEGT. The CDR3 is made up of 12 amino acids.

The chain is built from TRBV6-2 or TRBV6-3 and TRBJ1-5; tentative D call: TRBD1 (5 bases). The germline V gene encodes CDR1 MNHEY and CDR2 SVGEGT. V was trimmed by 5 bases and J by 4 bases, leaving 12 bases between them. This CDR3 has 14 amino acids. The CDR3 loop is CASSMGTNNQPQHF. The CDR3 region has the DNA TGTGCCAGCAGTATGGGGACTAATAATCAGCCCCAGCATTTT.

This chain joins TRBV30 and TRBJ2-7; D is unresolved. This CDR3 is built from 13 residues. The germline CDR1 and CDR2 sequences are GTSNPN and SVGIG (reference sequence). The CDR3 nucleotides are TGTGCGTCGCGGCCAGAAGTCACGTACGAGCAGTACTTC. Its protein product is CASRPEVTYEQYF. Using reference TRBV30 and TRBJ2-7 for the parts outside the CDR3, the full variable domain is SQTIHQWPATLVQPVGSPLSLECTVEGTSNPNLYWYRQAAGRGLQLLFYSVGIGQISSEVPQNLSASRPQDRQFILSSKKLLLSDSGFYLCASRPEVTYEQYFGPGTRLTVT.

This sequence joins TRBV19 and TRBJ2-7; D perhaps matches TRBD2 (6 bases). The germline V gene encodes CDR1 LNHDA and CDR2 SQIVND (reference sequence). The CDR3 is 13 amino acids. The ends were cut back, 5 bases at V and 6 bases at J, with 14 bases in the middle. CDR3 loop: CASSSLAVSEQYF. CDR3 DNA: TGTGCCAGTAGTTCCTTAGCGGTTAGCGAGCAGTACTTC.

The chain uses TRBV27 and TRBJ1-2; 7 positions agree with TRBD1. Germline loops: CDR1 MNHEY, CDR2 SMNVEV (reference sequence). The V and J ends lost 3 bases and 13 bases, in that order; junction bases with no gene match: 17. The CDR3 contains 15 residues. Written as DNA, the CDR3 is TGTGCCAGCAGTTTCTCCTTCAGGACAGGAAGCGTCTTCACCTTC. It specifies CASSFSFRTGSVFTF.

DNA of the CDR3: TGCGCCAGCAGCTTGCAGGACAGCACTAATGGCTACACCTTC. It translates to CASSLQDSTNGYTF. This chain uses TRBV5-1 with TRBJ1-2, with D perhaps TRBD1 (6 bases). The CDR3 sequence is 14 residues long. Germline V CDR1 and CDR2: SGHRS, YFSETQ. Trimming removed 1 base from V and 6 bases from J, with 13 bases in between. Combining the CDR3 with reference TRBV5-1 and TRBJ1-2 gives the whole variable domain KAGVTQTPRYLIKTRGQQVTLSCSPISGHRSVSWYQQTPGQGLQFLFEYFSETQRNKGNFPGRFSGRQFSNSRSEMNVSTLELGDSALYLCASSLQDSTNGYTFGSGTRLTVV.

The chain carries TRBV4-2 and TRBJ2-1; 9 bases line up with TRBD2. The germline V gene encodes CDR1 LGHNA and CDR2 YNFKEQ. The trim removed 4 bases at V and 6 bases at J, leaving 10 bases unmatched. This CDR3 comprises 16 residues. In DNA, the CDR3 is TGTGCCAGCAGCCGGATAAGGACTAGCGTTAGCAATGAGCAGTTCTTC. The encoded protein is CASSRIRTSVSNEQFF.

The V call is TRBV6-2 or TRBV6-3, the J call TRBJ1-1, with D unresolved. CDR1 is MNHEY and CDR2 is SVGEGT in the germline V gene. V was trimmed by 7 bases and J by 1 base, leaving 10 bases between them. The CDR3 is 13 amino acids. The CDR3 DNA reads TGTGCCAGCACCCCCGCGGGGAACACTGAAGCTTTCTTT. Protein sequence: CASTPAGNTEAFF.

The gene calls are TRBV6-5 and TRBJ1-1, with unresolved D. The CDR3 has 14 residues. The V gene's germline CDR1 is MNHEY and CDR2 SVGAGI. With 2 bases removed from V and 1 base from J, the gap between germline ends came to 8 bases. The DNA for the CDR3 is TGTGCCAGCAGTTACGCGTATGCGAACACTGAAGCTTTCTTT. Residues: CASSYAYANTEAFF.

DNA of the CDR3: TGTGCCAGCAGCGCAAGACAGGGGAACACTGAAGCTTTCTTT. Encoded protein: CASSARQGNTEAFF. The chain uses TRBV7-9 and TRBJ1-1; TRBD1 matches 7 bases. This CDR3 is built from 14 residues. V was pared by 5 bases and J by 1 base, with 4 bases of the junction left unmatched. Germline V gene data show CDR1 as SEHNR and CDR2 as FQNEAQ (reference sequence).

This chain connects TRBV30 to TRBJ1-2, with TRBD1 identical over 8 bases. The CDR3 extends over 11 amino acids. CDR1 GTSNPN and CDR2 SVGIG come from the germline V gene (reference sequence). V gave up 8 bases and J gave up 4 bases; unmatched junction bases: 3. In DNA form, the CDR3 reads TGTGCCCGACAGGGGAGCTATGGCTACACCTTC. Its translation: CARQGSYGYTF.

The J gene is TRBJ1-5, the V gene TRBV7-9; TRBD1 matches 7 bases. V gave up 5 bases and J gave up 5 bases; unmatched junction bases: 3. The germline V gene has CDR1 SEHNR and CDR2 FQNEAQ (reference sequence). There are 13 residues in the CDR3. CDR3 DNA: TGTGCCAGCAGCCTGCAGGGGGATCAGCCCCAGCATTTT. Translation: CASSLQGDQPQHF.

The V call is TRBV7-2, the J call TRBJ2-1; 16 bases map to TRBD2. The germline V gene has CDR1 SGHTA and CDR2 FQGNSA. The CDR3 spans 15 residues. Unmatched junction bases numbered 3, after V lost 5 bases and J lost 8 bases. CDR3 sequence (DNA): TGTGCCAGCAGCCAGGGACTAGCGGGGGGGGATGAGCAGTTCTTC. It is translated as CASSQGLAGGDEQFF.